These 17 T cell receptor beta chains were all obtained from the same sample, sequenced in a study of cytomegalovirus exposure and HLA in healthy donors. Primers: 60 Vbeta forward and 13 Jbeta reverse. Method: immunoSEQ multiplex PCR; TCRdb's copy keeps in-frame clones and lacks some. The sample lists some 180,000 clones, 65% to 80% seen once, with around 4.3% in the top ten. Sequenced input: PBMCs. These receptors all stem from a woman in her 30s in good health and CMV-seropositive.

The chain uses TRBV7-7 and TRBJ2-5, with a weak D call TRBD1 (6 bases). V lost 2 bases, J lost 2 bases, and 12 bases lay in between. The CDR3 covers 15 residues. Germline V gives CDR1 SSHAT, CDR2 FNYEAQ (reference sequence). CDR3 sequence reads: CASSLQGRGQETQYF. The CDR3 DNA follows: TGTGCCAGCAGCTTACAGGGAAGGGGGCAAGAGACCCAGTACTTC.

The chain couples TRBV20-1 to TRBJ1-2, with no clear D. V shed 3 bases and J shed 8 bases, with 10 bases lying between them. This CDR3 has 11 amino acids. Per germline, CDR1 DFQATT and CDR2 SNEGSKA (reference sequence). This CDR3 reads CSARLERGYTF. In nucleotides, the CDR3 is TGCAGTGCTAGGCTAGAAAGGGGCTACACCTTC.

This chain joins TRBV5-1 and TRBJ2-4; D not certain. V was clipped by 4 bases and J by 8 bases, with 16 bases between them. Per germline, CDR1 SGHRS and CDR2 YFSETQ. The CDR3 contains 14 residues. The CDR3 loop is CASSPDLVADIQYF. The CDR3 DNA reads as TGCGCCAGCAGCCCGGATCTAGTGGCGGACATTCAGTACTTC.

V usage is TRBV6-5 and J usage is TRBJ2-1, with D maybe TRBD1 (5 bases). This CDR3 comprises 15 residues. V lost 5 bases, J lost 4 bases, and 15 bases lay in between. Germline loops: CDR1 MNHEY, CDR2 SVGAGI. This CDR3 is CASSPRQIEYNEQFF. The CDR3 region has the DNA TGTGCCAGCAGTCCGCGACAGATAGAATACAATGAGCAGTTCTTC.

The V and J genes are TRBV27 and TRBJ2-3; D remains unclear. Per germline, CDR1 MNHEY and CDR2 SMNVEV (reference sequence). V lost 4 bases to trimming and J lost 4 bases, with 15 bases between them. The CDR3 spans 15 residues. The CDR3, as DNA: TGTGCCAGCAGTTCGCAACCTAGACTGGCAGATACGCAGTATTTT. This encodes CASSSQPRLADTQYF.

The chain couples TRBV4-1 to TRBJ2-2; a possible D gene is TRBD2 (6 bases). The germline V gene has CDR1 MGHRA and CDR2 YSYEKL. Trimming pared 0 bases from V and 6 bases from J, leaving 23 bases between. The CDR3 is 19 amino acids. The CDR3: CASSQDMFRLVGSPGELFF. CDR3 nucleotides: TGCGCCAGCAGCCAAGATATGTTTCGACTAGTAGGCTCCCCCGGGGAGCTGTTTTTT.

J is TRBJ2-1 and V is TRBV19; 7 positions match TRBD2. The CDR3 length is 19 residues. Germline CDR1 is LNHDA and CDR2 is SQIVND (reference sequence). With V trimmed by 0 bases and J by 5 bases, 16 bases remained unmatched. This CDR3 reads CASSIDPSRGAGVDNEQFF. The CDR3 nucleotides read TGTGCCAGTAGTATAGATCCCTCCCGAGGGGCGGGAGTTGACAATGAGCAGTTCTTC.

This chain uses TRBV5-6 with TRBJ1-3, with 9 bases identical to TRBD1. CDR3 length: 14 amino acids. The germline V gene encodes CDR1 SGHDT and CDR2 YYEEEE. V lost 1 base, J lost 4 bases, and 0 bases stayed unmatched. Written as DNA, the CDR3 is TGTGCCAGCAGCTTGACAGGGGGCGGAAACACCATATATTTT. This translates into CASSLTGGGNTIYF.

The chain couples TRBV18 to TRBJ1-2; 8 bases fit TRBD1. CDR1 is KGHSH and CDR2 is LQKENI in the germline V gene. J lost 5 bases, V lost 6 bases, and 8 bases had no gene match. The CDR3 extends over 14 amino acids. The CDR3 DNA reads TGTGCCAGCTCTGGACAGGGTGAATTTTATGGCTACACCTTC. Translation: CASSGQGEFYGYTF.

This sequence joins TRBV4-1 and TRBJ1-5; D is undetermined. CDR3 size: 15 residues. Germline CDR1 and CDR2: MGHRA and YSYEKL. Trimming left V 0 bases short and J 7 bases short, with 13 bases between. Written as DNA, the CDR3 is TGCGCCAGCAGCCAAGACCCAAACTCCTACCAGCCCCAGCATTTT. Translating it yields CASSQDPNSYQPQHF.

This rearrangement joins TRBV29-1 to TRBJ1-1; D unclear. CDR1 SQVTM and CDR2 ANQGSEA come from the germline V gene. The CDR3 is 13 amino acids. Trimming removed 6 bases from V and 2 bases from J, with 13 bases in between. In DNA, the CDR3 is TGCAGCGTCCTCCCCCCCGTTAACACTGAAGCTTTCTTT. Translated: CSVLPPVNTEAFF.

The chain joins TRBV13 to TRBJ1-1, with D perhaps matching TRBD1 (5 bases). The V gene's germline CDR1 is PRHDT and CDR2 FYEKMQ (reference sequence). The V and J ends lost 5 bases and 7 bases respectively, with 14 bases between them. CDR3 size: 13 residues. The CDR3 DNA reads as TGTGCCAGCAGCCGAGACAGCCGGTATGAAGCTTTCTTT. Protein product: CASSRDSRYEAFF. Supplemented by reference TRBV13 and TRBJ1-1, the full variable domain reads AAGVIQSPRHLIKEKRETATLKCYPIPRHDTVYWYQQGPGQDPQFLISFYEKMQSDKGSIPDRFSAQQFSDYHSELNMSSLELGDSALYFCASSRDSRYEAFFGQGTRLTVV.

V and J are TRBV5-5 and TRBJ2-7; maybe TRBD2 (5 bases). Germline V lookup: CDR1 SGHKS, CDR2 YYEKEE (reference sequence). The CDR3 contains 15 residues. Trimming removed 4 bases from V and 4 bases from J, with 18 bases in between. The CDR3 region has the DNA TGTGCCAGCAGCCTCACCCTGGGAGTAAAGTACGAGCAGTACTTC. Its translation: CASSLTLGVKYEQYF.

The chain carries TRBV6-1 and TRBJ1-6; tentatively, D is TRBD1 (6 bases). Trimming pared 1 base from V and 14 bases from J, leaving 21 bases between. Germline V gene lookup returns CDR1 MNHNS and CDR2 SASEGT. This CDR3 contains 16 residues. CDR3 coding DNA: TGTGCCAGCAGTGAAGTCAGGGCAGGGAGGGGGTTAACCCTCCACTTT. This gives the protein CASSEVRAGRGLTLHF.

The CDR3 region is CASSLLDSNPGELFF. DNA for the CDR3: TGTGCCAGCAGTTTATTGGACTCTAATCCCGGGGAGCTGTTTTTT. The gene calls are TRBV28 and TRBJ2-2, with a possible D match to TRBD2 (5 bases). Germline values: CDR1 MDHEN, CDR2 SYDVKM. The CDR3 totals 15 residues. V lost 1 base and J lost 6, with 12 bases in between.

The chain is built from TRBV7-2 and TRBJ2-5, with D perhaps TRBD2 (6 bases). The J call may not be correct, given that the DNA end is closer to TRBJ2-7. The CDR3 runs to 15 residues. Germline V gene lookup returns CDR1 SGHTA and CDR2 FQGNSA. Here the CDR3 DNA reads TGTGCCAGCAGCCCCTCCGTGGGAGGCCTATACGAGCAGTACTTC. It codes for CASSPSVGGLYEQYF.

This clone was seen once. This chain links TRBV14 with TRBJ2-5, with TRBD1 identical over 10 bases. CDR1 is SGHDN, CDR2 FVKESK, per germline. J lost 5 bases, V lost 2 bases, and 2 bases had no gene match. CDR3 length equals 14 residues. CDR3 loop: CASSQLGQGETQYF. The CDR3, as DNA: TGTGCCAGCAGCCAACTGGGACAGGGGGAGACCCAGTACTTC.